The 23 T cell receptor beta chains reported below all come from one sample, sequenced in a study of cytomegalovirus exposure and HLA in healthy donors. TCRdb keeps only in-frame clones here, not all; method: immunoSEQ multiplex PCR. The repertoire includes over 200,000 clones, around 78% of them detected once, and 4.5% to 6% sits in the top ten. Sequenced: PBMCs. These receptors were collected from a woman aged 18-30 years in good health and CMV-seronegative.

The chain uses TRBV11-2 and TRBJ2-1; tentative D call: TRBD1 (6 bases). V was pared by 6 bases and J by 7 bases, with 16 bases between. The CDR3 is 14 residues long. Germline loops: CDR1 SGHAT, CDR2 FQNNGV. This CDR3 is CASRGAGRGNEQFF. In DNA form, the CDR3 reads TGTGCCAGCAGAGGGGCGGGCAGGGGTAATGAGCAGTTCTTC.

In its sample, this clone was seen a few times. This chain links TRBV28 with TRBJ1-5; D perhaps matches TRBD1 (6 bases). Germline-derived CDR1 and CDR2 are MDHEN and SYDVKM. CDR3 length: 14 amino acids. Trimming stripped 3 bases from V and 6 bases from J, with 12 bases between. CDR3: CASSFGQGFQPQHF. CDR3 nucleotide sequence: TGTGCCAGCAGTTTCGGCCAGGGGTTTCAGCCCCAGCATTTT.

The V and J genes are TRBV7-8 and TRBJ2-5; D is uncertain. CDR1 and CDR2 (germline): SGHVS, FQNEAQ. Trimming took 8 bases from V and 7 from J, leaving 20 bases between them. CDR3 length equals 14 residues. CDR3 DNA sequence: TGTGCCAGCGGCTCTCCGGGCCTTCGACGGACCCAGTACTTC. Translating it yields CASGSPGLRRTQYF.

The V and J genes are TRBV5-5 and TRBJ2-3, with 11 bases matching TRBD2. After removal of 4 bases from V and 4 bases from J, the junction contained 2 bases not matched to a gene. This CDR3 is 14 amino acids long. The germline CDR1 and CDR2 sequences are SGHKS and YYEKEE (reference sequence). Here the CDR3 DNA reads TGTGCCAGCAGCACTAGCGGGGGTGCAGATACGCAGTATTTT. Protein sequence: CASSTSGGADTQYF.

This clone has ten or more counts. V and J are TRBV5-1 and TRBJ2-7; maybe TRBD2 (5 bases). The CDR3 is 14 residues long. Germline CDR1 is SGHRS and CDR2 is YFSETQ. Trimming took off 0 bases at V and 2 bases at J, with 9 bases between the two ends. CDR3 nucleotides: TGCGCCAGCAGCTTGGGAGGGCCTCCCTACGAGCAGTACTTC. Translated: CASSLGGPPYEQYF.

The chain combines TRBV4-1 with TRBJ1-5, with 9 bases matching TRBD1. V lost 1 base and J lost 1; bases outside the gene matches: 2. Germline lookup yields CDR1 MGHRA and CDR2 YSYEKL. This CDR3 is 16 amino acids long. CDR3 amino acids: CASSQVDRGSNQPQHF. The DNA for the CDR3 is TGCGCCAGCAGCCAAGTCGACAGGGGGAGCAATCAGCCCCAGCATTTT.

The V call is TRBV4-2, the J call TRBJ2-1, with D unresolved. Germline loops: CDR1 LGHNA, CDR2 YNFKEQ. The length of the CDR3 is 12 residues. Trimming removed 4 bases from V and 8 bases from J, with 9 bases in between. CDR3 DNA: TGTGCCAGCAGCCCAACGGTTGATGAGCAGTTCTTC. This translates into CASSPTVDEQFF.

The chain joins TRBV14 to TRBJ2-6, with a weak D call TRBD2 (5 bases). CDR1 and CDR2 from the germline V gene are SGHDN and FVKESK. This CDR3 is built from 15 residues. The V gene lost 4 bases and the J gene lost 1 base, with 8 bases spanning the gap. CDR3 sequence: CASSPRGSGANVLTF. CDR3 nucleotide sequence: TGTGCCAGCAGCCCTAGAGGGTCTGGGGCCAACGTCCTGACTTTC.

V is TRBV10-2 and J is TRBJ1-2; TRBD1 might be the D (5 bases). The germline V gene encodes CDR1 WSHSY and CDR2 SAAADI. V lost 7 bases and J lost 3, with 18 bases in between. The CDR3 covers 15 residues. The DNA for the CDR3 is TGCGCCAGCATGAGCGGGGATTTGGGACACTATGGCTACACCTTC. Encoded protein: CASMSGDLGHYGYTF.

The CDR3 reads CASSLSAVEQFF. CDR3 nucleotide sequence: TGTGCCAGCAGTTTATCTGCGGTTGAGCAGTTCTTC. V is TRBV28 and J is TRBJ2-1; D gene ambiguous. V lost 1 base, J lost 9 bases, and 7 bases lay in between. The CDR3 has 12 amino acids. Germline CDR1 MDHEN, CDR2 SYDVKM.

The chain joins TRBV5-1 to TRBJ2-1; D may be TRBD1 or TRBD2 (5 bases each). The CDR3 sequence is 15 residues long. Trimming shortened V by 0 bases and J by 9 bases, and 16 bases separated the two germline ends. Germline values: CDR1 SGHRS, CDR2 YFSETQ. The CDR3 spells CASSLVGGTRIEQFF. In DNA, the CDR3 is TGCGCCAGCAGCTTGGTTGGGGGAACAAGGATTGAGCAGTTCTTC.

On this clone: At one end, the junction sequence differs from germline, possibly due to a read error. V and J are TRBV29-1 and TRBJ2-1, with TRBD2 as a possible D gene (6 bases). The CDR3 loop spans 15 amino acids. Germline assignment: CDR1 SQVTM and CDR2 ANQGSEA. The chain's CDR3 is CSVEAAGSSYNEQFF. CDR3 nucleotide sequence: TGCAGCGTAGAAGCGGCCGGGAGCTCCTACAATGAGCAGTTCTTC.

The V and J genes are TRBV1 and TRBJ1-1; the table's D gene call, TRBD1, was not cross checked with the DNA. TRBV1 is a recognized pseudogene. The CDR3 covers 15 residues. CDR3 region: CTSPQQGAMNTEAFF. CDR3 coding DNA: TGCACCAGCCCACAGCAGGGGGCCATGAACACTGAAGCTTTCTTT.

DNA of the CDR3: TGTGCCAGCAGTCCGAGCCCCGGACCCATTGGCATTCAGTACTTC. This codes for CASSPSPGPIGIQYF. The chain combines TRBV27 with TRBJ2-4; no reliable D call. The CDR3 loop spans 15 amino acids. Germline lookup yields CDR1 MNHEY and CDR2 SMNVEV (reference sequence). With 5 bases removed from V and 9 bases from J, the gap between germline ends came to 20 bases.

This clone showed up many times. The sample has other DNA sequences that encode this CDR3 too. The chain combines TRBV28 with TRBJ1-5; TRBD1 might be the D (5 bases). The CDR3 runs to 15 residues. Looked up from germline, CDR1 is MDHEN and CDR2 is SYDVKM. V lost 3 bases and J lost 2, with 11 bases in between. The CDR3 loop reads CASSFTGARNQPQHF. DNA for the CDR3: TGTGCCAGCAGTTTTACCGGGGCCCGCAATCAGCCCCAGCATTTT. The complete variable domain, with remaining parts taken from reference TRBV28 and TRBJ1-5, reads DVKVTQSSRYLVKRTGEKVFLECVQDMDHENMFWYRQDPGLGLRLIYFSYDVKMKEKGDIPEGYSVSREKKERFSLILESASTNQTSMYLCASSFTGARNQPQHFGDGTRLSIL.

This chain connects TRBV10-2 to TRBJ2-1, with 8 bases matching TRBD2. The germline V gene encodes CDR1 WSHSY and CDR2 SAAADI. V shed 5 bases and J 6 bases; nucleotides not matched to a gene: 6. CDR3 length: 14 residues. CDR3 nucleotides: TGCGCCAGCAGTCTTCGGGGGGGCCGCAATGAGCAGTTCTTC. This translates into CASSLRGGRNEQFF.

The chain recombines TRBV11-2 with TRBJ2-7; 9 bases are shared with TRBD1. The CDR3 sequence is 15 residues long. CDR1 and CDR2 (germline): SGHAT, FQNNGV. V lost 5 bases and J lost 3; bases outside the gene matches: 8. The CDR3 sequence: CASSVSPGQGYEQYF. Here the CDR3 DNA reads TGTGCCAGCAGCGTAAGTCCGGGACAGGGCTACGAGCAGTACTTC.

V gene TRBV6-1 combines with J gene TRBJ1-4; 8 bases are shared with TRBD1. CDR1 is MNHNS, CDR2 SASEGT, per germline. Trimming at V came to 5 bases and at J to 3 bases, leaving 5 bases not matched to a gene. The CDR3 is 15 amino acids. The chain's CDR3 is CASSKQGGSNEKLFF. DNA for the CDR3: TGTGCCAGCAGTAAACAGGGGGGATCTAATGAAAAACTGTTTTTT.

The V call is TRBV6-5, the J call TRBJ2-7; TRBD1 is a possible D gene (6 bases). The CDR3 has 15 amino acids. The germline V and J ends were trimmed by 2 bases and 5 bases, with 16 bases remaining between them. The germline gives CDR1 MNHEY, CDR2 SVGAGI. The CDR3 sequence: CASSYAPGTSHEQYF. CDR3 nucleotides: TGTGCCAGCAGTTACGCTCCCGGGACATCCCACGAGCAGTACTTC.

The chain carries TRBV7-3 and TRBJ2-7, with D perhaps TRBD2 (5 bases). Per the germline V gene, CDR1 is SGHTA and CDR2 is FQGTGA. The CDR3 consists of 13 residues. Trimming removed 4 bases from V and 4 bases from J, with 11 bases in between. CDR3 sequence (DNA): TGTGCCAGCAGCTCGAGGGCCGGTTACGAGCAGTACTTC. Protein: CASSSRAGYEQYF.

The chain is built from TRBV5-1 and TRBJ2-7; possible D gene TRBD1, 5 bases. Trimming removed 4 bases from V and 0 bases from J, with 17 bases in between. Germline loops: CDR1 SGHRS, CDR2 YFSETQ. The CDR3 consists of 16 residues. CDR3 DNA sequence: TGCGCCAGCAGCCTCTTTACCGACAGCAGCTCCTACGAGCAGTACTTC. Translating gives CASSLFTDSSSYEQYF. The whole variable domain, remainder taken from reference TRBV5-1 and TRBJ2-7, is KAGVTQTPRYLIKTRGQQVTLSCSPISGHRSVSWYQQTPGQGLQFLFEYFSETQRNKGNFPGRFSGRQFSNSRSEMNVSTLELGDSALYLCASSLFTDSSSYEQYFGPGTRLTVT.

CDR3 loop: CSAARGGSSYEQYF. CDR3 coding DNA: TGCAGCGCTGCTAGGGGTGGAAGCTCCTACGAGCAGTACTTC. The chain joins TRBV29-1 to TRBJ2-7; D is perhaps TRBD1 (5 bases). Germline assignment: CDR1 SQVTM and CDR2 ANQGSEA. With 7 bases removed from V and 0 bases from J, the gap between germline ends came to 16 bases. The CDR3 is made up of 14 amino acids.

The rearrangement joins TRBV5-4 to TRBJ1-5; no clear D gene. The CDR3 is 15 amino acids. V was shortened by 5 bases and J by 2 bases, with 14 bases between the two germline ends. The germline V gene has CDR1 SGHNT and CDR2 YYREEE (reference sequence). The CDR3 region is CASSQGVGGNQPQHF. For the CDR3, the DNA is TGTGCCAGCAGTCAAGGAGTGGGCGGCAATCAGCCCCAGCATTTT.